One and the same sample provided the 28 T cell receptor beta chains below, sequenced in a study of monozygotic twins with inflammatory bowel disease. TCRdb reprocessed the 5' RACE reads, keeping one entry per CDR3 protein, no DNA. Seen in this sample are hundreds of thousands of distinct CDR3 sequences; the ten most common clones hold roughly 2.3%. Input material: blood. The receptors were sampled from a human donor with ulcerative colitis or Crohn's disease, or a healthy co-twin of an affected twin (not recorded which).

This rearrangement joins TRBV2 to TRBJ2-1; TCRdb outputs TRBD2, but without DNA this stays unchecked. CDR1 and CDR2 (germline): SNHLY, FYNNEI. This CDR3 is built from 12 residues. The CDR3 spells CASSGRAGVEFF.

This chain joins TRBV7-2 and TRBJ1-2. The CDR3 loop spans 14 amino acids. CDR1 and CDR2 from the germline V gene are SGHTA and FQGNSA. This CDR3 is CASSLAQGPYGYTF.

The rearrangement joins TRBV5-1 to TRBJ2-3; TCRdb's D call, TRBD1, is unchecked because there is no DNA. The CDR3 is made up of 14 amino acids. From germline, CDR1 is SGHRS and CDR2 YFSETQ. CDR3 region: CASRTRDITDTQYF.

V is TRBV20-1 and J is TRBJ2-5; TCRdb gives TRBD2 as the D gene, but with no DNA this cannot be confirmed. Looked up from germline, CDR1 is DFQATT and CDR2 is SNEGSKA (reference sequence). The CDR3 runs to 14 residues. This CDR3 reads CSVPTSGEAETQYF.

The rearrangement joins TRBV5-1 to TRBJ2-3; TCRdb indicates TRBD1, and absent DNA this call remains unverified. This CDR3 is built from 15 residues. Germline V gene lookup returns CDR1 SGHRS and CDR2 YFSETQ. CDR3 region: CASSLLTGATDTQYF.

The chain uses TRBV19 and TRBJ1-1. Germline CDR1 LNHDA, CDR2 SQIVND (reference sequence). This CDR3 comprises 13 residues. CDR3 region: CASTVKMNTEAFF. Full variable domain (rest looked up from reference TRBV19 and TRBJ1-1): DGGITQSPKYLFRKEGQNVTLSCEQNLNHDAMYWYRQDPGQGLRLIYYSQIVNDFQKGDIAEGYSVSREKKESFPLTVTSAQKNPTAFYLCASTVKMNTEAFFGQGTRLTVV.

The CDR3: CASRHGQGAGEQYF. The chain recombines TRBV19 with TRBJ2-7; TCRdb gives TRBD1 as the D gene, but with no DNA this cannot be confirmed. This CDR3 spans 14 amino acids. Germline CDR1 and CDR2: LNHDA and SQIVND (reference sequence). The whole variable domain, remainder taken from reference TRBV19 and TRBJ2-7, is DGGITQSPKYLFRKEGQNVTLSCEQNLNHDAMYWYRQDPGQGLRLIYYSQIVNDFQKGDIAEGYSVSREKKESFPLTVTSAQKNPTAFYLCASRHGQGAGEQYFGPGTRLTVT.

CDR3 loop: CSARSPQGVGEQYF. The J gene is TRBJ2-7, the V gene TRBV20-1; TCRdb picks TRBD1, but there is no DNA to check that call. Germline V gives CDR1 DFQATT, CDR2 SNEGSKA (reference sequence). The CDR3 runs 14 residues.

This CDR3 is CSAPGQGVNEQFF. The J gene is TRBJ2-1, the V gene TRBV29-1; TCRdb returns TRBD1, unconfirmable since there is no DNA. In germline, CDR1 is SQVTM, CDR2 ANQGSEA. The CDR3 loop spans 13 amino acids.

CDR3 region: CASSEVRTSGANVLTF. The chain has TRBV2 and TRBJ2-6. Germline assignment: CDR1 SNHLY and CDR2 FYNNEI. CDR3 size: 16 residues.

The gene calls are TRBV15 and TRBJ2-7; the D call of TRBD1 rests on TCRdb alone, since no DNA is present to check it. The CDR3 totals 12 residues. Germline V lookup: CDR1 LNHNV, CDR2 YYDKDF (reference sequence). The CDR3 region is CATSRAGSEQYF.

The rearrangement joins TRBV28 to TRBJ1-5; TCRdb picks TRBD1, but there is no DNA to check that call. The CDR3 extends over 15 amino acids. Germline loops: CDR1 MDHEN, CDR2 SYDVKM. CDR3 loop: CASSPTTGPGQPQHF.

This sequence joins TRBV28 and TRBJ2-3; the TCRdb D gene call, TRBD2, has no DNA to confirm it. From germline, CDR1 is MDHEN and CDR2 SYDVKM. The CDR3 sequence is 15 residues long. CDR3 sequence: CATLLLAGGADTQYF.

The rearrangement uses TRBV5-6 and TRBJ1-2; checking the TCRdb D call of TRBD1 is not possible without DNA. The CDR3 spans 16 residues. From germline, CDR1 is SGHDT and CDR2 YYEEEE. The CDR3 sequence is CASSLGTGVSTYGYTF.

This rearrangement joins TRBV19 to TRBJ2-1; the TRBD2 assignment by TCRdb is unverifiable without DNA. The CDR3 totals 16 residues. The germline CDR1 and CDR2 sequences are LNHDA and SQIVND (reference sequence). This chain's CDR3 is CASSRSGRGFYNEQFF. Complete variable domain (other parts from reference TRBV19 and TRBJ2-1): DGGITQSPKYLFRKEGQNVTLSCEQNLNHDAMYWYRQDPGQGLRLIYYSQIVNDFQKGDIAEGYSVSREKKESFPLTVTSAQKNPTAFYLCASSRSGRGFYNEQFFGPGTRLTVL.

The rearrangement joins TRBV6-1 to TRBJ1-5; TCRdb picks TRBD1, but there is no DNA to check that call. The V gene's germline CDR1 is MNHNS and CDR2 SASEGT. CDR3 length equals 15 residues. This CDR3 reads CASSADRGPEQPQHF.

The chain joins TRBV5-5 to TRBJ2-1; TCRdb proposes TRBD1, but this gene call is untestable without DNA. Germline V CDR1 and CDR2: SGHKS, YYEKEE (reference sequence). The CDR3 runs to 17 residues. CDR3 amino acids: CASSSLFRDSDYNEQFF.

The chain has TRBV4-1 and TRBJ2-3; without DNA, the TCRdb call of TRBD1 cannot be checked. This CDR3 has 14 residues. Germline lookup yields CDR1 MGHRA and CDR2 YSYEKL. CDR3 sequence: CASSQGDATDTQYF.

The chain couples TRBV30 to TRBJ2-4; there is no DNA to check the TCRdb D call of TRBD1. The V gene's germline CDR1 is GTSNPN and CDR2 SVGIG (reference sequence). This CDR3 is 13 amino acids long. The CDR3 loop reads CAWSVSGSDIQYF.

The rearrangement joins TRBV5-6 to TRBJ2-3; no DNA is available, so the TRBD1 call from TCRdb remains unchecked. Germline values: CDR1 SGHDT, CDR2 YYEEEE. The CDR3 spans 17 residues. The CDR3 loop is CASSLGLLRQGADTQYF.

This chain links TRBV6-2 or TRBV6-3 with TRBJ1-1; without DNA, the TCRdb call of TRBD1 cannot be checked. Germline loops: CDR1 MNHEY, CDR2 SVGEGT. The CDR3 contains 13 residues. The CDR3 reads CASKNPPGTEAFF.

This chain connects TRBV19 to TRBJ1-1; TCRdb indicates TRBD1, and absent DNA this call remains unverified. Germline V lookup: CDR1 LNHDA, CDR2 SQIVND (reference sequence). The CDR3 contains 14 residues. CDR3 sequence reads: CASSGGTVNTEAFF.

The V gene is TRBV3-1, the J gene TRBJ2-3; with no DNA, the TCRdb D assignment of TRBD2 cannot be verified. CDR1 and CDR2 from the germline V gene are LGHDT and YNNKEL (reference sequence). The CDR3 totals 16 residues. The CDR3 loop reads CASRPSSGGAEVTQYF.

This chain uses TRBV12-3 or TRBV12-4 with TRBJ1-1; there is no DNA to check the TCRdb D call of TRBD1. The CDR3 loop spans 14 amino acids. This chain's CDR3 is CASSPGRKNTEAFF.

The chain has TRBV5-1 and TRBJ2-1; no DNA is available, so the TRBD1 call from TCRdb remains unchecked. The germline V gene has CDR1 SGHRS and CDR2 YFSETQ. The CDR3 loop spans 14 amino acids. CDR3 region: CASSLVPGNNEQFF.

V usage is TRBV5-1 and J usage is TRBJ1-1. CDR3 length: 15 amino acids. From germline, CDR1 is SGHRS and CDR2 YFSETQ. The chain's CDR3 is CASSPQVGANTEAFF.

This chain uses TRBV10-3 with TRBJ1-4; the TRBD1 assignment by TCRdb is unverifiable without DNA. This CDR3 contains 14 residues. In germline, CDR1 is ENHRY, CDR2 SYGVKD. The CDR3 sequence: CAISATGSNEKLFF.

This chain links TRBV12-5 with TRBJ2-2; TCRdb's assignment of TRBD1 cannot be checked, as there is no DNA. In germline, CDR1 is LGHNT, CDR2 FRNRAP. This CDR3 is built from 16 residues. CDR3 amino acids: CASGLTGEPSTGELFF.